A single sample gave rise to the 29 T cell receptor beta chains below, sequenced in a study of blood T cell repertoires in COVID-19. Repertoires were generated with immunoSEQ multiplex PCR, while TCRdb's copy carries only in-frame clones and drops some. There are some 200,000 clones in the sample; about 79% occur only once, and around 24% lies in the top ten. Sample: peripheral blood. The source is a woman in her seventies with acute or convalescent COVID-19.

This clone was detected once. J is TRBJ2-2 and V is TRBV4-2, with 12 bases lining up with TRBD1. This CDR3 has 14 residues. Germline V gene lookup returns CDR1 LGHNA and CDR2 YNFKEQ. Unmatched junction bases numbered 6, after V lost 7 bases and J lost 9 bases. CDR3 in DNA: TGTGCCAGCACCCGGGACAGGGGGCAGAGGGAGCTGTTTTTT. It encodes CASTRDRGQRELFF.

This sequence joins TRBV7-9 and TRBJ2-7; TRBD2 agrees at 7 bases. Germline V lookup: CDR1 SEHNR, CDR2 FQNEAQ (reference sequence). V gave up 2 bases and J gave up 5 bases; unmatched junction bases: 6. This CDR3 contains 14 residues. CDR3 protein: CASSLTGGKNEQYF. CDR3 DNA sequence: TGTGCCAGCAGCTTAACGGGAGGAAAAAACGAGCAGTACTTC.

The chain employs TRBV9 and TRBJ2-2; D is unresolved. Germline V CDR1 and CDR2: SGDLS, YYNGEE. This CDR3 contains 13 residues. Between the trimmed V and J ends, which lost 1 base and 3 bases, there was a span of 4 bases. The CDR3 DNA sequence: TGTGCCAGCAGCGTACTTTACACCGGGGAGCTGTTTTTT. Amino acid sequence: CASSVLYTGELFF. The whole variable domain, filled in from reference TRBV9 and TRBJ2-2, reads DSGVTQTPKHLITATGQRVTLRCSPRSGDLSVYWYQQSLDQGLQFLIQYYNGEERAKGNILERFSAQQFPDLHSELNLSSLELGDSALYFCASSVLYTGELFFGEGSRLTVL.

This clone turned up a few times. This sequence joins TRBV7-2 and TRBJ2-1; D unclear. Trimming shortened V by 2 bases and J by 5 bases, and 10 bases separated the two germline ends. This CDR3 has 14 amino acids. The germline gives CDR1 SGHTA, CDR2 FQGNSA. CDR3 nucleotide sequence: TGTGCCAGCAGCTTAATCGTTAGCAACAATGAGCAGTTCTTC. Translation: CASSLIVSNNEQFF.

This chain links TRBV18 with TRBJ2-7, with 9 bases lining up with TRBD1. The ends lost 1 base at V and 5 bases at J; junction bases unmatched: 3. The CDR3 extends over 14 amino acids. Germline V gene data show CDR1 as KGHSH and CDR2 as LQKENI. The CDR3 DNA is TGTGCCAGCTCACCACAACAGGGGGCCCACGAGCAGTACTTC. Its protein product is CASSPQQGAHEQYF.

This sequence joins TRBV19 and TRBJ1-5, with 7 bases matching TRBD1. Looked up from germline, CDR1 is LNHDA and CDR2 is SQIVND (reference sequence). V was clipped by 1 base and J by 4 bases; unmatched bases: 7. This CDR3 has 16 amino acids. As DNA, the CDR3 is TGTGCCAGTAGTATAGGCGCGACAGGGAGAAATCAGCCCCAGCATTTT. It is translated as CASSIGATGRNQPQHF.

The DNA for the CDR3 is TGTGCCAGCAGCTCCCATCAACCGGGACTAGCGGGAGTTGGAGAGACCCAGTACTTC. Translating gives CASSSHQPGLAGVGETQYF. The chain combines TRBV7-2 with TRBJ2-5; 14 bases agree with TRBD2. Trimming removed 4 bases from V and 4 bases from J; junction bases left unmatched: 14. The CDR3 loop spans 19 amino acids. Looked up from germline, CDR1 is SGHTA and CDR2 is FQGNSA.

The rearrangement joins TRBV25-1 to TRBJ2-7, with 7 bases fitting TRBD1. The CDR3 covers 15 residues. The germline V gene has CDR1 MGHDK and CDR2 SYGVNS. Losses at the gene ends were 2 bases for V and 2 bases for J; bases not matched to a gene: 6. CDR3 residues: CASSELQGVTYEQYF. The CDR3 DNA reads TGTGCCAGCAGTGAACTCCAGGGGGTAACCTACGAGCAGTACTTC.

This chain links TRBV11-2 with TRBJ2-1; tentatively, D is TRBD2 (5 bases). V shed 4 bases and J shed 6 bases, with 13 bases lying between them. CDR1 is SGHAT and CDR2 is FQNNGV in the germline V gene. The CDR3 totals 14 residues. In DNA form, the CDR3 reads TGTGCCAGCAGCTCGGGAAGACGGGGCAATGAGCAGTTCTTC. Protein product: CASSSGRRGNEQFF.

The genes are TRBV5-5 and TRBJ1-3; D is perhaps TRBD1 (5 bases). The CDR3 consists of 17 residues. Looked up from germline, CDR1 is SGHKS and CDR2 is YYEKEE (reference sequence). The V and J ends lost 5 bases and 0 bases respectively, with 18 bases between them. CDR3 loop: CASSRESAGISGNTIYF. The CDR3 region has the DNA TGTGCCAGCAGTAGAGAAAGTGCAGGGATCTCTGGAAACACCATATATTTT.

The sample holds many counts of this clone. Other nucleotide sequences from this sample produce the same CDR3. This sequence joins TRBV12-3 or TRBV12-4 and TRBJ1-2; D gene ambiguous. The CDR3 covers 13 residues. Between the trimmed V and J ends, which lost 3 bases and 6 bases, there was a span of 11 bases. CDR3 sequence: CASSFTGFNGYTF. The CDR3 DNA sequence: TGTGCCAGCAGTTTTACGGGTTTCAATGGCTACACCTTC.

V gene TRBV19 combines with J gene TRBJ2-7; TRBD2 matches at 7 bases. Germline V gives CDR1 LNHDA, CDR2 SQIVND (reference sequence). V trimming: 3 bases; J trimming: 5 bases; junction bases outside the gene matches: 7. The CDR3 loop spans 14 amino acids. CDR3 protein: CASSISRTSHEQYF. CDR3 bases: TGTGCCAGTAGTATCAGTAGGACTAGTCACGAGCAGTACTTC.

The chain recombines TRBV4-2 with TRBJ2-2, with TRBD2 matching 15 bases. The trim removed 4 bases at V and 4 bases at J, leaving 10 bases unmatched. The CDR3 contains 19 residues. Per germline, CDR1 LGHNA and CDR2 YNFKEQ. In DNA, the CDR3 is TGTGCCAGCAGCCCCGGACTAGCGGGAGGGCCCTCGGGCACCGGGGAGCTGTTTTTT. As protein: CASSPGLAGGPSGTGELFF.

The V and J genes are TRBV5-1 and TRBJ1-5; 9 bases align to TRBD1. Germline loops: CDR1 SGHRS, CDR2 YFSETQ. V was clipped by 3 bases and J by 7 bases; unmatched bases: 5. This CDR3 has 14 residues. CDR3 sequence reads: CASSWTGERQPQHF. In nucleotides, the CDR3 is TGCGCCAGCAGCTGGACAGGGGAAAGGCAGCCCCAGCATTTT.

This chain uses TRBV11-3 with TRBJ2-1; D is unresolved. Trimming cost V 5 bases and J 7 bases, with 12 bases left between them. The CDR3 covers 13 residues. Germline values: CDR1 SGHNT, CDR2 YENEEA. The CDR3 region is CASSARSLNEQFF. The CDR3, as DNA: TGTGCCAGCAGCGCGAGGAGCCTTAATGAGCAGTTCTTC.

The chain uses TRBV30 and TRBJ2-7, with unresolved D. The CDR3 spans 11 residues. V was pared by 2 bases and J by 7 bases, with 9 bases between. From germline, CDR1 is GTSNPN and CDR2 SVGIG (reference sequence). CDR3 amino acids: CAWSSGREQYF. The CDR3 nucleotides are TGTGCCTGGAGTTCCGGTCGGGAGCAGTACTTC. Combining the CDR3 with reference TRBV30 and TRBJ2-7 gives the whole variable domain SQTIHQWPATLVQPVGSPLSLECTVEGTSNPNLYWYRQAAGRGLQLLFYSVGIGQISSEVPQNLSASRPQDRQFILSSKKLLLSDSGFYLCAWSSGREQYFGPGTRLTVT.

This clone was seen a handful of times. The chain couples TRBV30 to TRBJ2-3; D remains ambiguous. V was clipped by 2 bases and J by 1 base, with 16 bases between them. The CDR3 covers 16 residues. Per germline, CDR1 GTSNPN and CDR2 SVGIG (reference sequence). CDR3 residues: CAWSSPVSGGTDTQYF. The CDR3 DNA sequence: TGTGCCTGGAGTAGCCCCGTTTCCGGTGGCACAGATACGCAGTATTTT.

This clone was counted a single time. This sequence joins TRBV3-1 (or the pseudogene TRBV3-2) and TRBJ2-3, with a tentative D call TRBD2 (7 bases). Trimming took off 3 bases at V and 5 bases at J, with 18 bases between the two ends. The CDR3 covers 16 residues. Germline V gives CDR1 LGHDT, CDR2 YNNKEL (reference sequence). The CDR3 DNA follows: TGTGCCAGCAGCCATTCGCCTTGGAGGGGGGGAGATACGCAGTATTTT. Translated, it gives CASSHSPWRGGDTQYF.

V usage is TRBV6-5 and J usage is TRBJ1-1; TRBD1 matches at 10 bases. The CDR3 extends over 15 amino acids. V shed 5 bases and J 7 bases; nucleotides not matched to a gene: 10. From germline, CDR1 is MNHEY and CDR2 SVGAGI. This CDR3 reads CASSPRDRGWGEAFF. Here the CDR3 DNA reads TGTGCCAGCAGTCCACGGGACAGGGGATGGGGTGAAGCTTTCTTT.

The rearrangement links TRBV2 to TRBJ2-1; 14 bases align to TRBD2. Unmatched junction bases numbered 10, after V lost 4 bases and J lost 14 bases. The CDR3 consists of 15 residues. CDR1 is SNHLY, CDR2 FYNNEI, per germline. CDR3 residues: CASSARGTSGRTEFF. CDR3 in DNA: TGTGCCAGCAGTGCCCGTGGGACTAGCGGGAGAACTGAGTTCTTC. Supplemented by reference TRBV2 and TRBJ2-1, the full variable domain reads EPEVTQTPSHQVTQMGQEVILRCVPISNHLYFYWYRQILGQKVEFLVSFYNNEISEKSEIFDDQFSVERPDGSNFTLKIRSTKLEDSAMYFCASSARGTSGRTEFFGPGTRLTVL.

This chain links TRBV6-5 with TRBJ2-1; TRBD2 matches 13 bases. The germline gives CDR1 MNHEY, CDR2 SVGAGI. This CDR3 has 13 residues. V gave up 10 bases and J gave up 12 bases; unmatched junction bases: 9. The CDR3, as DNA: TGTGCCATCAAGGGACTAGCGGGATCGCGGCAGTTCTTC. Translation gives CAIKGLAGSRQFF.

The rearrangement joins TRBV5-4 to TRBJ2-1; 8 bases map to TRBD2. This CDR3 comprises 13 residues. Germline lookup yields CDR1 SGHNT and CDR2 YYREEE (reference sequence). The J segment lost 7 bases and the V segment lost 4 bases, leaving 4 bases of the junction unmatched. The CDR3, as DNA: TGTGCCAGCAGCCCCGCGGGAGGAAATGAGCAGTTCTTC. Amino acids: CASSPAGGNEQFF.

The rearrangement joins TRBV30 to TRBJ2-7; 10 positions match TRBD1. The CDR3 is 17 amino acids. V was clipped by 2 bases and J by 7 bases; unmatched bases: 17. Germline V gives CDR1 GTSNPN, CDR2 SVGIG (reference sequence). The CDR3 here is CAWSPPWGGQGMGEQYF. The CDR3 bases are TGTGCCTGGAGTCCTCCCTGGGGGGGACAGGGGATGGGGGAGCAGTACTTC. The full variable domain, with the rest looked up from reference TRBV30 and TRBJ2-7, is SQTIHQWPATLVQPVGSPLSLECTVEGTSNPNLYWYRQAAGRGLQLLFYSVGIGQISSEVPQNLSASRPQDRQFILSSKKLLLSDSGFYLCAWSPPWGGQGMGEQYFGPGTRLTVT.

The chain carries TRBV7-9 and TRBJ1-4; D is unclear. In germline, CDR1 is SEHNR, CDR2 FQNEAQ (reference sequence). CDR3 length equals 16 residues. V was shortened by 2 bases and J by 0 bases, with 10 bases between the two germline ends. CDR3 DNA sequence: TGTGCCAGCAGCTTACAGGAAGCGGCAACTAATGAAAAACTGTTTTTT. Its translation: CASSLQEAATNEKLFF.

A few counts support this clone. The chain has TRBV6-5 and TRBJ1-2; a weak D match, TRBD1 (5 bases). Per germline, CDR1 MNHEY and CDR2 SVGAGI. The CDR3 contains 13 residues. The V gene lost 0 bases and the J gene lost 6 bases, with 8 bases spanning the gap. The CDR3: CASSYSGDHGYTF. The CDR3 DNA sequence: TGTGCCAGCAGTTACTCAGGGGATCATGGCTACACCTTC.

This chain joins TRBV19 and TRBJ2-1; 9 nucleotides line up with TRBD2. The ends lost 2 bases at V and 4 bases at J; junction bases unmatched: 3. CDR1 and CDR2 from the germline V gene are LNHDA and SQIVND (reference sequence). The CDR3 length is 15 residues. The CDR3 loop is CASSINSGRYNEQFF. The DNA for the CDR3 is TGTGCCAGTAGTATAAATAGCGGGAGATACAATGAGCAGTTCTTC.

The genes are TRBV18 and TRBJ2-2; D is possibly TRBD1 (5 bases). Deletions cut 5 bases from V and 6 bases from J, with 13 bases between. This CDR3 comprises 14 residues. Looked up from germline, CDR1 is KGHSH and CDR2 is LQKENI. The DNA for the CDR3 is TGTGCCAGCTCAACAGGAAATGGTCCCGGGGAGCTGTTTTTT. Protein product: CASSTGNGPGELFF.

The chain is built from TRBV9 and TRBJ2-3, with D tentatively TRBD2 (5 bases). The germline CDR1 and CDR2 sequences are SGDLS and YYNGEE. The germline V and J ends were trimmed by 0 bases and 7 bases, with 24 bases remaining between them. This CDR3 is 18 amino acids long. The CDR3 loop reads CASSVDPPGFGRGYTQYF. Written as DNA, the CDR3 is TGTGCCAGCAGCGTAGACCCCCCCGGGTTTGGGAGAGGTTATACGCAGTATTTT.

This clone was seen only a few times. The chain links TRBV7-3 to TRBJ1-1; D possibly corresponds to TRBD1 (6 bases). Germline values: CDR1 SGHTA, CDR2 FQGTGA. Trimming took 5 bases from V and 1 from J, leaving 8 bases between them. The CDR3 runs to 13 residues. The CDR3 is CASSAQGNTEAFF. The CDR3 region has the DNA TGTGCCAGCAGCGCACAGGGGAACACTGAAGCTTTCTTT.